The clone carrying this T cell receptor beta chain was observed once. The data originate from a study of technical replicates of blood from several donors. Method: immunoSEQ multiplex PCR; TCRdb's copy keeps in-frame clones and lacks some. The repertoire holds 66,000 or so clones, with around nine tenths as singletons. Looked up from germline, CDR1 is LGHNA and CDR2 is YSLEER. Trimming removed 0 bases from V and 5 bases from J, with 6 bases in between. This CDR3 region has 13 residues. The chain recombines TRBV4-3 with TRBJ2-3; D unclear. The sequencing input was PBMCs. The TCR was taken from a human donor in good health. Some clones in this sample may be carry-over from other donors' samples. CDR3 coding DNA: TGCGCCAGCAGCCAAGATCGACAAGATACGCAGTATTTT. It specifies CASSQDRQDTQYF.